The source of this T cell receptor beta chain is a study of human T cells and chemical hapten exposure. Points from the study as a whole: Expanded TCRs showed more large CDR3 clusters than pre-sensitization or healthy control sets.

As for time point: patch test 2, 6 weeks after DPC sensitization. Treatment given: therapeutic diphenylcyclopropenone sensitization with weekly scalp DPC. There are many counts of this clonotype. Its target is not known. Methods used by the authors: Across samples, TCR counts had a median of about 92,000 and ranged from about 23,224 to 690,600. TCRdb reprocessed the RACE reads via MiXCR and lists one record per CDR3 protein. The V and J calls here are based on TCRdb, not the publication. Of about 80,000 distinct CDR3 sequences in the sample, around 10% were seen once. The length of the CDR3 is 11 residues. With 8 bases removed from V and 5 bases from J, the gap between germline ends came to 9 bases. Germline V CDR1 and CDR2: LNHDA, SQIVND (reference sequence).

The source was whole blood, collected in connection with sensitization to the hapten diphenylcyclopropenone (DPC). The origin of this receptor is a man younger than 35 with alopecia areata. Some clones in this sample may be carry-over from other donors' samples. The rearrangement uses TRBV19 and TRBJ1-1; no clear D. The CDR3 protein is CASLLGTEAFF. For the CDR3, the DNA is TGTGCCAGTCTCTTGGGAACTGAAGCTTTCTTT.